The clone carrying this T cell receptor beta chain was found many times. Authors of the study amplified TCR beta CDR3 regions from RNA transcripts. Initially, a first-round RT-PCR of the TCR CDR3 employed the HTBI primer set. TCRdb reprocessed the multiplex PCR reads with MiXCR, giving one entry per CDR3 protein. The table has 620,000 or so distinct CDR3 sequences, roughly 15% seen once. Germline CDR1 SGHTA, CDR2 FQGNSA. The CDR3 sequence is 16 residues long. J lost 6 bases, V lost 5 bases, and 15 bases had no gene match. This entry comes from a study of T cells in Graves' hyperthyroidism and ophthalmopathy. Ophthalmopathy patients all had a Clinical Activity Score of at least 3, a NOSPECS grade of at least 4 and disease under 3 months old.

The sequencing input was blood. The chain has TRBV7-2 and TRBJ1-2; 7 bases are a match to TRBD1. The sequence was collected from a woman aged 50 to 65 with Graves' ophthalmopathy. The CDR3 DNA is TGTGCCAGCAGCAACACGCCCAGGGGGAGGGGGCATGGCTACACCTTC. It translates to CASSNTPRGRGHGYTF.